This passage covers 26 T cell receptor beta chains from one sample sequenced in a study of blood T cell repertoires in COVID-19. The method was immunoSEQ multiplex PCR; TCRdb's version includes in-frame clones alone and lacks a portion of them. The sample shows around 20,000 clones, around nine tenths of them seen only once. What was sequenced was peripheral blood. The receptors were sampled from a man aged 35 to 55 with active COVID-19.

The rearrangement links TRBV6-5 to TRBJ2-7; D is undetermined. Germline CDR1 and CDR2: MNHEY and SVGAGI. Trimming shortened V by 5 bases and J by 0 bases, and 11 bases separated the two germline ends. The CDR3 is made up of 14 amino acids. In DNA, the CDR3 is TGTGCCAGCAGTATGACTCTTTACTCCTACGAGCAGTACTTC. It translates to CASSMTLYSYEQYF.

The rearrangement uses TRBV4-1 and TRBJ2-3; D is perhaps TRBD2 (5 bases). Germline values: CDR1 MGHRA, CDR2 YSYEKL. V was cut by 1 base and J by 5 bases, with 13 bases left in between. The CDR3 totals 15 residues. DNA of the CDR3: TGCGCCAGCAGCCAAGGACCTAGCTCCGTAGATACGCAGTATTTT. Translation gives CASSQGPSSVDTQYF.

This rearrangement joins TRBV14 to TRBJ2-2; D gene unclear. This CDR3 has 17 amino acids. Looked up from germline, CDR1 is SGHDN and CDR2 is FVKESK. V was shortened by 4 bases and J by 0 bases, with 15 bases between the two germline ends. This chain's CDR3 is CASSPLKTAPNTGELFF. CDR3 sequence (DNA): TGTGCCAGCAGCCCATTAAAGACTGCTCCGAACACCGGGGAGCTGTTTTTT.

This chain links TRBV19 with TRBJ2-3; 7 bases map to TRBD2. Trimming took 3 bases from V and 4 from J; bases not matched to a gene: 7. The CDR3 runs to 15 residues. From germline, CDR1 is LNHDA and CDR2 SQIVND (reference sequence). The CDR3 here is CASSMGGLPSDTQYF. The CDR3 DNA is TGTGCCAGTAGTATGGGAGGGCTTCCCTCAGATACGCAGTATTTT.

The chain has TRBV3-1 (or the pseudogene TRBV3-2) and TRBJ2-2; the match to TRBD2 covers 8 bases. The length of the CDR3 is 16 residues. V dropped 4 bases and J dropped 6; count of bases not matched to a gene: 10. Germline V gives CDR1 LGHDT, CDR2 YNNKEL (reference sequence). CDR3: CASSPGLGPRAGELFF. The DNA for the CDR3 is TGTGCCAGCAGCCCGGGACTAGGGCCTCGCGCCGGGGAGCTGTTTTTT.

The chain combines TRBV7-9 with TRBJ2-7; 8 nucleotides agree with TRBD2. The germline gives CDR1 SEHNR, CDR2 FQNEAQ (reference sequence). The CDR3 covers 15 residues. V trimming: 3 bases; J trimming: 7 bases; junction bases outside the gene matches: 11. CDR3 loop: CASSFPPAGVQEQYF. In nucleotides, the CDR3 is TGTGCCAGCAGCTTCCCTCCAGCGGGAGTTCAGGAGCAGTACTTC.

This clone showed up just once. This rearrangement joins TRBV7-9 to TRBJ2-3; 7 positions match TRBD2. This CDR3 is 15 amino acids long. From germline, CDR1 is SEHNR and CDR2 FQNEAQ (reference sequence). V was pared by 5 bases and J by 3 bases, with 8 bases of the junction left unmatched. The CDR3 nucleotides read TGTGCCAGCAGCCCAACAGCGGGGAGGACAGATACGCAGTATTTT. Translation gives CASSPTAGRTDTQYF.

This clone turned up a few times. V and J are TRBV6-1 and TRBJ1-5, with 8 bases fitting TRBD1. There are 16 residues in the CDR3. Looked up from germline, CDR1 is MNHNS and CDR2 is SASEGT. The trim removed 3 bases at V and 0 bases at J, leaving 4 bases unmatched. The CDR3 reads CASSDRQGYSNQPQHF. The CDR3 DNA sequence: TGTGCCAGCAGTGATAGACAGGGGTATAGCAATCAGCCCCAGCATTTT.

The genes are TRBV3-1 (or the pseudogene TRBV3-2) and TRBJ2-3; D perhaps matches TRBD2 (6 bases). The germline CDR1 and CDR2 sequences are LGHDT and YNNKEL (reference sequence). The V end was cut by 0 bases, the J end by 2 bases, with 18 bases between. The CDR3 runs to 18 residues. CDR3 sequence reads: CASSQDLGPRENTDTQYF. CDR3 in DNA: TGTGCCAGCAGCCAAGATTTGGGTCCCCGGGAGAACACAGATACGCAGTATTTT.

In its sample, this clone ranks as medium-sized. The chain couples TRBV12-3 or TRBV12-4 to TRBJ1-2; D ambiguous. This CDR3 spans 13 amino acids. Trimming cost V 3 bases and J 0 bases, with 5 bases left between them. The CDR3 nucleotides read TGTGCCAGCAGTTTCAGTACTAACTATGGCTACACCTTC. It codes for CASSFSTNYGYTF.

The V and J genes are TRBV5-1 and TRBJ2-5; 7 nucleotides match TRBD2. Germline V lookup: CDR1 SGHRS, CDR2 YFSETQ. The V segment lost 1 base and the J segment 0 bases; nucleotides outside the gene matches: 3. The CDR3 runs to 15 residues. The DNA for the CDR3 is TGCGCCAGCAGCTTGACTAGCGTATACCAAGAGACCCAGTACTTC. Translation: CASSLTSVYQETQYF.

The chain links TRBV18 to TRBJ1-1, with D hard to call. The ends were cut back, 5 bases at V and 1 base at J, with 8 bases in the middle. From germline, CDR1 is KGHSH and CDR2 LQKENI. This CDR3 region has 13 residues. The CDR3 here is CASSGLKNTEAFF. The CDR3 DNA is TGTGCCAGCTCAGGGCTGAAGAACACTGAAGCTTTCTTT.

V and J are TRBV29-1 and TRBJ1-2, with D tentatively TRBD1 (5 bases). CDR3 size: 15 residues. V was cut by 3 bases and J by 4 bases, with 18 bases left in between. Germline loops: CDR1 SQVTM, CDR2 ANQGSEA. The CDR3 coding sequence is TGCAGCGTTGATCCCGGGACTGAGACGCTCTATGGCTACACCTTC. The encoded protein is CSVDPGTETLYGYTF.

The chain couples TRBV7-2 to TRBJ2-7, with a possible D match to TRBD1 (6 bases). Germline CDR1 SGHTA, CDR2 FQGNSA. The CDR3 spans 13 residues. The V gene lost 4 bases and the J gene lost 2 bases, with 9 bases spanning the gap. The CDR3 spells CASSSQGPYEQYF. CDR3 nucleotides: TGTGCCAGCAGCTCACAGGGTCCCTACGAGCAGTACTTC.

The V and J genes are TRBV19 and TRBJ2-3; D not certain. The CDR3 has 13 residues. Trimming left V 1 base short and J 6 bases short, with 8 bases between. Germline-derived CDR1 and CDR2 are LNHDA and SQIVND (reference sequence). CDR3 protein: CASSIGYLDTQYF. The CDR3 region has the DNA TGTGCCAGTAGTATAGGCTACTTGGATACGCAGTATTTT.

This chain links TRBV6-1 with TRBJ2-5, with unresolved D. Germline assignment: CDR1 MNHNS and CDR2 SASEGT. The CDR3 length is 13 residues. Between the trimmed V and J ends, which lost 1 base and 5 bases, there was a span of 8 bases. In DNA, the CDR3 is TGTGCCAGCAGTGAAGTGGCCTGGGAGACCCAGTACTTC. Translating it yields CASSEVAWETQYF.

This clone was picked up one time. This chain links TRBV7-9 with TRBJ2-5, with 9 nucleotides matching TRBD1. CDR3 length: 15 amino acids. V lost 5 bases, J lost 4 bases, and 8 bases stayed unmatched. Germline assignment: CDR1 SEHNR and CDR2 FQNEAQ (reference sequence). The CDR3 sequence is CASSPGQGRRETQYF. The CDR3 nucleotides are TGTGCCAGCAGCCCGGGACAGGGTCGAAGAGAGACCCAGTACTTC.

The rearrangement links TRBV3-1 (or the pseudogene TRBV3-2) to TRBJ2-1, with 14 bases identical to TRBD2. V trimming: 4 bases; J trimming: 9 bases; junction bases outside the gene matches: 5. Germline V lookup: CDR1 LGHDT, CDR2 YNNKEL (reference sequence). CDR3 length equals 15 residues. The CDR3 bases are TGTGCCAGCAGCCCAGGACTAGCGGGAGGAGGTGAGCAGTTCTTC. Its translation: CASSPGLAGGGEQFF.

The J gene is TRBJ1-1, the V gene TRBV29-1, with TRBD1 matching over 7 bases. The J segment lost 1 base and the V segment lost 1 base, leaving 12 bases of the junction unmatched. Germline CDR1 and CDR2: SQVTM and ANQGSEA. The CDR3 sequence is 17 residues long. CDR3 nucleotides: TGCAGCGTTGAAGGATTTAGGGGGCGCAGAAGGAACACTGAAGCTTTCTTT. Encoded protein: CSVEGFRGRRRNTEAFF.

The J gene is TRBJ1-2, the V gene TRBV14; 9 bases fit TRBD1. This CDR3 comprises 15 residues. Germline V gene data show CDR1 as SGHDN and CDR2 as FVKESK. V shed 3 bases, J shed 6 bases, and the junction held 8 bases outside the gene matches. In nucleotides, the CDR3 is TGTGCCAGCAGCCAGAGGACAGGGGCGCCTAATGGCTACACCTTC. It codes for CASSQRTGAPNGYTF.

This clone was counted only a few times. This chain links TRBV6-6 with TRBJ2-7, with 9 bases aligning to TRBD1. CDR3 length: 14 amino acids. Germline assignment: CDR1 MNHNY and CDR2 SVGAGI (reference sequence). The V gene end was trimmed by 6 bases and the J gene end by 5 bases; junction bases not matched to a gene: 8. CDR3 DNA sequence: TGTGCCAGCAGCCCTGGGACAGGGAACAACGAGCAGTACTTC. Encoded protein: CASSPGTGNNEQYF.

The chain uses TRBV29-1 and TRBJ1-1, with unresolved D. The V gene's germline CDR1 is SQVTM and CDR2 ANQGSEA. The germline V and J ends were trimmed by 1 base and 2 bases, with 8 bases remaining between them. The CDR3 length is 13 residues. CDR3 nucleotides: TGCAGCGTTGAAGTTAGAAGCAACACTGAAGCTTTCTTT. It specifies CSVEVRSNTEAFF. Full variable domain (outside the CDR3, taken from reference TRBV29-1 and TRBJ1-1): SAVISQKPSRDICQRGTSLTIQCQVDSQVTMMFWYRQQPGQSLTLIATANQGSEATYESGFVIDKFPISRPNLTFSTLTVSNMSPEDSSIYLCSVEVRSNTEAFFGQGTRLTVV.

CDR3: CASSPATAYEQYF. The CDR3 region has the DNA TGTGCCAGCTCACCAGCAACAGCCTACGAGCAGTACTTC. The chain combines TRBV18 with TRBJ2-7; unclear D gene. CDR1 and CDR2 from the germline V gene are KGHSH and LQKENI. CDR3 length equals 13 residues. The V end was cut by 2 bases, the J end by 2 bases, with 7 bases between. Full variable domain (remainder filled in from reference TRBV18 and TRBJ2-7): NAGVMQNPRHLVRRRGQEARLRCSPMKGHSHVYWYRQLPEEGLKFMVYLQKENIIDESGMPKERFSAEFPKEGPSILRIQQVVRGDSAAYFCASSPATAYEQYFGPGTRLTVT.

The chain carries TRBV19 and TRBJ2-1, with 7 nucleotides matching TRBD1. V lost 4 bases and J lost 3; bases outside the gene matches: 3. This CDR3 is built from 14 residues. Germline V lookup: CDR1 LNHDA, CDR2 SQIVND (reference sequence). In nucleotides, the CDR3 is TGTGCCAGTAGTAATGGACAGGTCTACAATGAGCAGTTCTTC. Translating it yields CASSNGQVYNEQFF.

This clone was seen more than once but under ten times. This chain links TRBV5-1 with TRBJ2-7; maybe TRBD2 (6 bases). The germline V gene has CDR1 SGHRS and CDR2 YFSETQ. V was clipped by 2 bases and J by 4 bases, with 10 bases between them. There are 13 residues in the CDR3. The CDR3 DNA sequence: TGCGCCAGCAGCTTAGTGGGGGGTTACGAGCAGTACTTC. As protein: CASSLVGGYEQYF.

The CDR3 loop reads CASSYRPSGTYTGELFF. The CDR3 coding sequence is TGTGCCAGCAGTTACAGGCCTAGCGGGACATACACCGGGGAGCTGTTTTTT. V is TRBV6-2 or TRBV6-3 and J is TRBJ2-2; 9 nucleotides agree with TRBD2. Per germline, CDR1 MNHEY and CDR2 SVGEGT. This CDR3 spans 17 amino acids. The V gene end was trimmed by 2 bases and the J gene end by 3 bases; junction bases not matched to a gene: 7.